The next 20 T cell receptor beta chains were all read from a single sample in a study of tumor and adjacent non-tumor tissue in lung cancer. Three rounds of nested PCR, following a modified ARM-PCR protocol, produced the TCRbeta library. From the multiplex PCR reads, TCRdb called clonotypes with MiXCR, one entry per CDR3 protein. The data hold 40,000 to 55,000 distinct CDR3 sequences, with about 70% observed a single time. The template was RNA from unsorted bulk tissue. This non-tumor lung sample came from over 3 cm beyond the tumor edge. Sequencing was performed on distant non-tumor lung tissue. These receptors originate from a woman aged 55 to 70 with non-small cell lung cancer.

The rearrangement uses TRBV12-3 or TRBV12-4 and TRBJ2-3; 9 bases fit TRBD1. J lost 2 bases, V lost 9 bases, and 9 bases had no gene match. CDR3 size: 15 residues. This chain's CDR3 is CASSVGQGNTDTQYF. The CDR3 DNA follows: TGTGCCAGTAGTGTGGGACAGGGCAACACAGATACGCAGTATTTT.

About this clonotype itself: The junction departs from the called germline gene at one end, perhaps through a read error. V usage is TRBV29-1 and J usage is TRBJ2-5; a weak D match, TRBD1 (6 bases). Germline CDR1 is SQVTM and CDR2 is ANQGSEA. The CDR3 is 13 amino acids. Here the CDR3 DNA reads TGCACCATCACAGGGAAAGTCTTGGAGATCCAGTACTTC. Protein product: CTITGKVLEIQYF.

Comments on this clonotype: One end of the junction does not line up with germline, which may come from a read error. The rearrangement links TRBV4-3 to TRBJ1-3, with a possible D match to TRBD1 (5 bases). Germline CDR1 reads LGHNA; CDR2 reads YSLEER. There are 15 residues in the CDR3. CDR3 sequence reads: CAGSQDTQGRSTIYF. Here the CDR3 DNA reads TGCGCCGGCAGCCAAGATACGCAGGGTCGAAGCACCATATATTTT.

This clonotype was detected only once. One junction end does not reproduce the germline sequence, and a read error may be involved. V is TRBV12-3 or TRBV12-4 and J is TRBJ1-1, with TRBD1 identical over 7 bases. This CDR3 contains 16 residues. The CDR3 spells CASSLGRGTEITEGFF. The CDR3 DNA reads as TGTGCCAGCAGTTTAGGTCGCGGGACAGAGATCACTGAAGGTTTCTTT.

CDR3 protein: CSAPTGFTGELFF. The CDR3 nucleotides read TGCAGTGCACCCACAGGGTTCACCGGGGAGCTGTTTTTT. This chain links TRBV20-1 with TRBJ2-2, with D tentatively TRBD1 (6 bases). V lost 6 bases, J lost 4 bases, and 12 bases lay in between. There are 13 residues in the CDR3. CDR1 is DFQATT and CDR2 is SNEGSKA in the germline V gene (reference sequence).

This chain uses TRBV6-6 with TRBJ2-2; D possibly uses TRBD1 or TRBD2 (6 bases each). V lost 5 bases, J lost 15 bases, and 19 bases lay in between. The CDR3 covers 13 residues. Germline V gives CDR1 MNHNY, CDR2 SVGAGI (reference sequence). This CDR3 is CASSDRRAGDLFF. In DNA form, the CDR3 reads TGTGCCAGCAGTGACAGGAGGGCCGGGGACTTGTTTTTT.

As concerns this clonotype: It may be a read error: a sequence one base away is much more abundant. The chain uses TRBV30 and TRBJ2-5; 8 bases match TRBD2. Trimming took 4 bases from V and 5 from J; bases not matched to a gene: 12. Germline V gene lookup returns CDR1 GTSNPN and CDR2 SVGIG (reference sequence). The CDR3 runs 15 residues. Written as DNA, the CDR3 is TGTGCCTGGAATGTAAATACGGGAGGGCAGGAGACCCAGTACTTC. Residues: CAWNVNTGGQETQYF.

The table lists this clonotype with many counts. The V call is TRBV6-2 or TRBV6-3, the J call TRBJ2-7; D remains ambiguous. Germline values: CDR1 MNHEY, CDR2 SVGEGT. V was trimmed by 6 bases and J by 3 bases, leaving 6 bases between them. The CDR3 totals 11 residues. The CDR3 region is CASRTLYEQYF. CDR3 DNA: TGTGCCAGCAGAACCCTCTACGAGCAGTACTTC.

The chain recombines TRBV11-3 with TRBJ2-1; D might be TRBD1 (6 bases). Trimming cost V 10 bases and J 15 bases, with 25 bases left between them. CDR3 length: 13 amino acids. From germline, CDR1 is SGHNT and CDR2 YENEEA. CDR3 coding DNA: TGTGCCAACAGATCCGGACAGTACAATGGGCTGTTCTTC. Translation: CANRSGQYNGLFF. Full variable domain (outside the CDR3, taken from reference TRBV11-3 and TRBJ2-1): EAGVVQSPRYKIIEKKQPVAFWCNPISGHNTLYWYLQNLGQGPELLIRYENEEAVDDSQLPKDRFSAERLKGVDSTLKIQPAELGDSAVYLCANRSGQYNGLFFGPGTRLTVL.

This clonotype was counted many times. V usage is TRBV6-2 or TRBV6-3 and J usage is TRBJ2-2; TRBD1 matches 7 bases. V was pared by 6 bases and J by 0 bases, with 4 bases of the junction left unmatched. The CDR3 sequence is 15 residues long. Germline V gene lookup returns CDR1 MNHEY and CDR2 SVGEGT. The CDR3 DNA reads TGTGCCAGCAGAACCGGGACAGCGAACACCGGGGAGCTGTTTTTT. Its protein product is CASRTGTANTGELFF.

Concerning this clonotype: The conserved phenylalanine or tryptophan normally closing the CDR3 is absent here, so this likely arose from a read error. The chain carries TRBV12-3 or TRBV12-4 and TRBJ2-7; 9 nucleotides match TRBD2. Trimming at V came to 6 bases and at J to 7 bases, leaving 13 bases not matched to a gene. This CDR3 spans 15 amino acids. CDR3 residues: CASSSIEGLAYEQYL. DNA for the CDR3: TGTGCCAGCAGCTCTATTGAGGGACTAGCTTATGAGCAGTACTTA.

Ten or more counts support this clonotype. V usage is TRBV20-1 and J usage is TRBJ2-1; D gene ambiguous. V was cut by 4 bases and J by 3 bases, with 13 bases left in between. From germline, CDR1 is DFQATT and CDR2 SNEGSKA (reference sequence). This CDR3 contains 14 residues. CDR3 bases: TGCAGTGCTAAGGAATACCTAGACTACAATGAGCAGTTCTTC. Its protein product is CSAKEYLDYNEQFF.

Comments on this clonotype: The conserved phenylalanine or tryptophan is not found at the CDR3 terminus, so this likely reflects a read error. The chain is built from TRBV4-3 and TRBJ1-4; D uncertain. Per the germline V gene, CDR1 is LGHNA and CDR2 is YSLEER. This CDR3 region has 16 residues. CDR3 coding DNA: TGCGCCAGCAGTCAAGATGCGAGGGTGACTAATGAAAAACTGTTTTTA. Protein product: CASSQDARVTNEKLFL.

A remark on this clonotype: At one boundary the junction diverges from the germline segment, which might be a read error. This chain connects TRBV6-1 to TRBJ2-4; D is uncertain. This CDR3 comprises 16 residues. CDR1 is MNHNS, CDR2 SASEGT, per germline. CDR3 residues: CASSEPDKLAKNIQLF. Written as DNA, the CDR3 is TGTGCCAGCAGTGAACCCGACAAATTAGCTAAAAACATTCAGTTGTTC.

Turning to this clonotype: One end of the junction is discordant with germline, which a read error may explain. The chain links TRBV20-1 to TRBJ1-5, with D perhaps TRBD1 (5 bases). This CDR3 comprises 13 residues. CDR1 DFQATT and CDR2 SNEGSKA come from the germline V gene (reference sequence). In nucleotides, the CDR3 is TGCAGTGCGAGACCCGGGGGGAATCAGCCCCACCATTTT. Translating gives CSARPGGNQPHHF.

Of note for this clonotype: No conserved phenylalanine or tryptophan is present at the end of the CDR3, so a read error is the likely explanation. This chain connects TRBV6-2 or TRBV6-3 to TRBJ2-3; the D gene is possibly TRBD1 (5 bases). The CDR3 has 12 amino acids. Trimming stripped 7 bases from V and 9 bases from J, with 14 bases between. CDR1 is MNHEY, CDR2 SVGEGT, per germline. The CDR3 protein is CASTDGAGTQYL. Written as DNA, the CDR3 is TGTGCCAGCACCGACGGTGCAGGGACGCAGTATTTA.

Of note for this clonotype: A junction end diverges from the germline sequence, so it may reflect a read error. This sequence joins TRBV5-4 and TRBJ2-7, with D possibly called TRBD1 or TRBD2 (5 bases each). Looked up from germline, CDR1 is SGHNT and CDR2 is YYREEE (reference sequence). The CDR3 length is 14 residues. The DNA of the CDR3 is TGTGCCAGCAGCTTTACAGGAGGCCCCTACGAGCAGTATTTC. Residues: CASSFTGGPYEQYF.

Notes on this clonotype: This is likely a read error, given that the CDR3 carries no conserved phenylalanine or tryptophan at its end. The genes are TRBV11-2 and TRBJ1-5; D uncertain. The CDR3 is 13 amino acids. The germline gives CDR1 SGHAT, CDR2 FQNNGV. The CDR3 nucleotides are TGTGCCAGCAGCTTAGAAAGCAATCAGCTCCAGCATTAT. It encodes CASSLESNQLQHY.

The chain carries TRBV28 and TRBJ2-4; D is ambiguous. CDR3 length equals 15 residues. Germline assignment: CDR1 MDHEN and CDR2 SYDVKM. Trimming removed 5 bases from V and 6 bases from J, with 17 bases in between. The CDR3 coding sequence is TGTGCCAGCAGTCTCTATGGAGAGGAAGGAAACATTCAGTACTTC. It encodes CASSLYGEEGNIQYF. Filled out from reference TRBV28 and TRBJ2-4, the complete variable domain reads DVKVTQSSRYLVKRTGEKVFLECVQDMDHENMFWYRQDPGLGLRLIYFSYDVKMKEKGDIPEGYSVSREKKERFSLILESASTNQTSMYLCASSLYGEEGNIQYFGAGTRLSVL.

CDR3 sequence: CASSLDNPYNEQFF. The CDR3, as DNA: TGTGCCAGCAGTCTCGACAACCCCTACAATGAGCAGTTCTTC. This chain connects TRBV6-5 to TRBJ2-1; D is unresolved. CDR1 is MNHEY, CDR2 SVGAGI, per germline. The CDR3 has 14 amino acids. V gave up 5 bases and J gave up 2 bases, with 10 bases separating them.